The clone carrying this T cell receptor (beta chain) has only one observation. This sample was included in a study of blood T cell repertoires in COVID-19. Sequenced by immunoSEQ multiplex PCR; TCRdb stores in-frame clones only, minus some. The repertoire holds roughly 200,000 clones, roughly nine tenths seen once, with over 2% in the top ten. Participants reported their clinical history, and cohort assignment relied on those reports. Germline V gene data show CDR1 as PRHDT and CDR2 as FYEKMQ (reference sequence). V was cut by 5 bases and J by 6 bases, with 20 bases left in between. This CDR3 spans 16 amino acids.

The sample comprised PBMCs or T cells enriched from blood (not recorded which). This TCR came from a woman aged 40-49 years with acute COVID-19. The rearrangement uses TRBV13 and TRBJ2-1, with D perhaps TRBD2 (6 bases). In DNA form, the CDR3 reads TGTGCCAGCAGCCCCATTTACCCGGGAGAGGGCAATGAGCAGTTCTTC. Its translation: CASSPIYPGEGNEQFF.